These 18 T cell receptor beta chains were sequenced from one sample in a study of T cells in Graves' hyperthyroidism and ophthalmopathy. TCR beta CDR3 region amplification was performed from RNA transcripts. A set of HTBI primers served as the primers for a first-round RT-PCR of the TCR CDR3. TCRdb reprocessed the multiplex PCR reads with MiXCR, giving one entry per CDR3 protein. The table shows 30,000 to 35,000 distinct CDR3 sequences, with 45% to 55% occurring only once. The sequenced sample consisted of blood. These receptors were obtained from a woman aged 40 to 55 with Graves' ophthalmopathy.

There are many counts of this clonotype. The chain carries TRBV6-1 and TRBJ2-7; 9 nucleotides agree with TRBD1. The CDR3 is 15 amino acids. V trimming: 1 base; J trimming: 3 bases; junction bases outside the gene matches: 4. Germline CDR1 and CDR2: MNHNS and SASEGT. CDR3: CASSEDQTGGYEQYF. For the CDR3, the DNA is TGTGCCAGCAGTGAAGACCAGACAGGGGGCTACGAGCAGTACTTC.

The rearrangement joins TRBV29-1 to TRBJ2-1; 10 nucleotides align to TRBD2. This CDR3 is 13 amino acids long. With V trimmed by 5 bases and J by 5 bases, 3 bases remained unmatched. Germline V lookup: CDR1 SQVTM, CDR2 ANQGSEA. CDR3 region: CSVRLAGNNEQFF. In DNA form, the CDR3 reads TGCAGCGTTCGACTAGCGGGTAACAATGAGCAGTTCTTC.

Points on this clonotype: Lacking the conserved final phenylalanine or tryptophan, this CDR3 likely reflects a read error. The chain employs TRBV6-5 and TRBJ1-1, with D perhaps matching TRBD1 (5 bases). This CDR3 contains 15 residues. Germline CDR1 is MNHEY and CDR2 is SVGAGI. In DNA, the CDR3 is TGTACCAGCAGTTACTCTATTTCAGGGAATACTGAAGCTTTCTTG. As protein: CTSSYSISGNTEAFL.

At least ten counts were recorded for this clonotype. The chain recombines TRBV11-2 with TRBJ2-1; 10 nucleotides align to TRBD2. Germline CDR1 SGHAT, CDR2 FQNNGV. The junction had 6 bases not matched to a gene; V was cut back by 1 base and J by 6 bases. The CDR3 spans 16 residues. The CDR3 loop reads CASSLVGLAASNEQFF. The CDR3 coding sequence is TGTGCCAGCAGCTTAGTCGGACTAGCGGCTTCCAATGAGCAGTTCTTC.

This clonotype occurred many times. The chain links TRBV12-3 or TRBV12-4 to TRBJ1-6; D unresolved. The CDR3 has 12 amino acids. Trimming shortened V by 3 bases and J by 6 bases, and 3 bases separated the two germline ends. CDR3 sequence reads: CASSFGNSPLHF. The CDR3 DNA reads as TGTGCCAGCAGTTTCGGTAATTCACCCCTCCACTTT.

This clonotype has ten or more counts. This chain connects TRBV7-2 to TRBJ2-1; TRBD2 matches 9 bases. J was trimmed by 7 bases and V by 3 bases; bases with no gene match: 4. The CDR3 spans 14 residues. Germline CDR1 is SGHTA and CDR2 is FQGNSA. CDR3 DNA sequence: TGTGCCAGCAGCTTGCGGGGGGGCCGTAATGAGCAGTTCTTC. The encoded protein is CASSLRGGRNEQFF.

The V and J genes are TRBV6-2 or TRBV6-3 and TRBJ2-7; D gene uncertain. This CDR3 contains 14 residues. The V end lost 3 bases, the J end lost 2 bases, and 11 bases lay between the germline ends. Germline CDR1 MNHEY, CDR2 SVGEGT. The CDR3 DNA is TGTGCCAGCAGTTATTTGTCAGAGGCCTACGAGCAGTACTTC. It encodes CASSYLSEAYEQYF.

Sample share makes this clonotype medium-sized. The chain employs TRBV19 and TRBJ2-3; D is ambiguous. The CDR3 sequence is 12 residues long. Germline values: CDR1 LNHDA, CDR2 SQIVND (reference sequence). Between the trimmed V and J ends, which lost 6 bases and 5 bases, there was a span of 9 bases. The CDR3 sequence: CASRQSGDTQYF. CDR3 coding DNA: TGTGCCAGTAGACAGTCGGGAGATACGCAGTATTTT.

This clonotype has ten or more counts. The chain employs TRBV7-9 and TRBJ2-7; the match to TRBD1 covers 8 bases. Trimming at V came to 4 bases and at J to 0 bases, leaving 8 bases not matched to a gene. Germline CDR1 and CDR2: SEHNR and FQNEAQ (reference sequence). The CDR3 is 16 residues long. The CDR3 loop reads CASSSTGTGNSYEQYF. As DNA, the CDR3 is TGTGCCAGCAGCTCAACCGGGACAGGTAACTCCTACGAGCAGTACTTC.

There are many counts of this clonotype. The chain has TRBV7-9 and TRBJ2-1; 9 bases map to TRBD2. The CDR3 has 17 residues. Looked up from germline, CDR1 is SEHNR and CDR2 is FQNEAQ (reference sequence). Losses at the gene ends were 1 base for V and 9 bases for J; bases not matched to a gene: 13. CDR3 bases: TGTGCCAGCAGCTTAGGACGAGGGCTAGCGGGACTGGTTGAGCAGTTCTTC. It is translated as CASSLGRGLAGLVEQFF.

Relative to its sample, this clonotype is medium-sized (0.01 to 0.1%). The chain joins TRBV10-3 to TRBJ1-5, with D perhaps matching TRBD1 (6 bases). Between the trimmed V and J ends, which lost 0 bases and 0 bases, there was a span of 9 bases. Germline CDR1 reads ENHRY; CDR2 reads SYGVKD. The CDR3 runs 16 residues. The CDR3 sequence: CAISESRGNSNQPQHF. CDR3 bases: TGTGCCATCAGTGAGTCCAGGGGTAATAGCAATCAGCCCCAGCATTTT.

Many counts were recorded for this clonotype. The rearrangement uses TRBV28 and TRBJ1-6; tentatively, D is TRBD1 (5 bases). V gave up 3 bases and J gave up 10 bases, with 13 bases separating them. Per germline, CDR1 MDHEN and CDR2 SYDVKM. CDR3 length equals 14 residues. CDR3 in DNA: TGTGCCAGCAGTTTGGCAGGGAACATCTCACCCCTCCACTTT. Translated, it gives CASSLAGNISPLHF.

This clonotype was picked up many times. J is TRBJ1-4 and V is TRBV5-5; D might be TRBD1 (5 bases). Germline lookup yields CDR1 SGHKS and CDR2 YYEKEE (reference sequence). This CDR3 spans 15 amino acids. Trimming removed 3 bases from V and 7 bases from J, with 16 bases in between. The CDR3 DNA sequence: TGTGCCAGCAGCTCGCAGACAGTCCCTAGTGAAAAACTGTTTTTT. Its translation: CASSSQTVPSEKLFF.

The CDR3 nucleotides are TGTGCCACCAGCAGGGACGGGACAGGGAACTATGGCTACACCTTC. Its translation is CATSRDGTGNYGYTF. This chain connects TRBV15 to TRBJ1-2; TRBD1 matches 9 bases. CDR3 size: 15 residues. The V gene end was trimmed by 3 bases and the J gene end by 2 bases; junction bases not matched to a gene: 4. Germline V gives CDR1 LNHNV, CDR2 YYDKDF (reference sequence).

The chain is built from TRBV5-6 and TRBJ1-2; 8 positions match TRBD1. J was trimmed by 3 bases and V by 0 bases; bases with no gene match: 4. Germline CDR1 SGHDT, CDR2 YYEEEE. CDR3 length equals 15 residues. This chain's CDR3 is CASSLAQGAHYGYTF. DNA for the CDR3: TGTGCCAGCAGCTTGGCTCAGGGGGCACACTATGGCTACACCTTC.

In this sample, this clonotype is medium-sized. The chain has TRBV10-3 and TRBJ1-5; no reliable D call. The germline CDR1 and CDR2 sequences are ENHRY and SYGVKD. CDR3 length: 16 residues. V lost 0 bases and J lost 0, with 9 bases in between. CDR3 nucleotides: TGTGCCATCAGTGAGTCGATGGGAAATAGCAATCAGCCCCAGCATTTT. It translates to CAISESMGNSNQPQHF.

This clonotype has a count of ten or more. The chain's CDR3 is CASSLVPASVPYEQYF. The CDR3 nucleotides are TGTGCCAGCAGCTTAGTTCCGGCTAGCGTACCCTACGAGCAGTACTTC. The chain joins TRBV7-9 to TRBJ2-7, with a tentative D call TRBD2 (6 bases). Trimming removed 1 base at V and 2 bases at J, with 15 bases between. The CDR3 is made up of 16 amino acids. The germline CDR1 and CDR2 sequences are SEHNR and FQNEAQ (reference sequence). Full variable domain (rest looked up from reference TRBV7-9 and TRBJ2-7): DTGVSQNPRHKITKRGQNVTFRCDPISEHNRLYWYRQTLGQGPEFLTYFQNEAQLEKSRLLSDRFSAERPKGSFSTLEIQRTEQGDSAMYLCASSLVPASVPYEQYFGPGTRLTVT.

The genes are TRBV20-1 and TRBJ2-7, with TRBD2 matching 12 bases. The CDR3 loop spans 15 amino acids. Germline V CDR1 and CDR2: DFQATT, SNEGSKA (reference sequence). V lost 2 bases and J lost 7; bases outside the gene matches: 9. The CDR3, as DNA: TGCAGTGCTAGATCTATGACTAGCGGGGGAAAAGAGCAGTACTTC. This codes for CSARSMTSGGKEQYF.